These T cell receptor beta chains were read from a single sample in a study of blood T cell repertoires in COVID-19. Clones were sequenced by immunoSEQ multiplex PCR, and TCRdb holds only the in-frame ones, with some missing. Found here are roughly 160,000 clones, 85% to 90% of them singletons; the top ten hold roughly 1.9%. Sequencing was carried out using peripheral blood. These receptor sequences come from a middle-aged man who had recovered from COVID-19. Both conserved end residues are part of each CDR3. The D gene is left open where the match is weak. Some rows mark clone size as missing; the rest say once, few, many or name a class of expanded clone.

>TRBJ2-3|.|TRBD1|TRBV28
CASSDPGQATDTQYF
TGTGCCAGCAGTGACCCGGGACAGGCCACAGATACGCAGTATTTT
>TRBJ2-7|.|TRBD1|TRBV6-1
CASSELRQGVNEQYF
TGTGCCAGCAGTGAACTCCGACAGGGCGTAAACGAGCAGTACTTC
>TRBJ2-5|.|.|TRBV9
CASSVRVQGTEETQYF
TGTGCCAGCAGCGTAAGGGTCCAGGGAACGGAGGAGACCCAGTACTTC
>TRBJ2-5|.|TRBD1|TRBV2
CASSAGQEETQYF
TGTGCCAGCAGCGCGGGACAGGAAGAGACCCAGTACTTC
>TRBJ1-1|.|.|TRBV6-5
CASSYPTIQGFTEAFF
TGTGCCAGCAGTTACCCCACAATCCAGGGGTTTACTGAAGCTTTCTTT
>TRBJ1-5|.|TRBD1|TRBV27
CASSVTGGRNQPQHF
TGTGCCAGCAGTGTAACAGGGGGCAGGAATCAGCCCCAGCATTTT
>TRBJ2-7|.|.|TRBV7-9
CASSLQGYEQYF
TGTGCCAGCAGCTTGCAGGGCTACGAGCAGTACTTC
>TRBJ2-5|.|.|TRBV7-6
CASSSTGQGTQETQYF
TGTGCCAGCAGCTCCACCGGGCAGGGAACGCAAGAGACCCAGTACTTC
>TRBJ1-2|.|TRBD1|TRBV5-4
CASSTRPGQGEDGYTF
TGTGCCAGCAGCACCAGACCGGGACAGGGGGAGGATGGCTACACCTTC
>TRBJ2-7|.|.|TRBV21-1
CASSGHSYEQYF
TGTGCCAGCAGCGGACACTCCTACGAGCAGTACTTC
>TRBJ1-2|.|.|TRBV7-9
CASSLRVGGNYGYTF
TGTGCCAGCAGCTTAAGGGTAGGGGGTAACTATGGCTACACCTTC
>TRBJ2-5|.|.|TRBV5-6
CASSFRGQETQYF
TGTGCCAGCAGCTTCCGGGGGCAAGAGACCCAGTACTTC
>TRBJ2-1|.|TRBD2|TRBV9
CASSPRGGGPAYNEQFF
TGTGCCAGCAGCCCCAGAGGCGGGGGGCCGGCCTACAATGAGCAGTTCTTC
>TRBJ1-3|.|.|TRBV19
CASGRDTSGNTIYF
TGTGCCAGTGGCCGGGACACGAGTGGAAACACCATATATTTT
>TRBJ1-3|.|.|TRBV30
CAWSVLSGNTIYF
TGTGCCTGGAGTGTATTATCCGGAAACACCATATATTTT
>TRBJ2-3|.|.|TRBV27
CASSSTGASTDTQYF
TGTGCCAGCAGTTCGACGGGAGCTAGCACAGATACGCAGTATTTT
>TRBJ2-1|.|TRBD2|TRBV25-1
CASSEWVAGHNEQFF
TGTGCCAGCAGTGAGTGGGTAGCGGGGCACAATGAGCAGTTCTTC
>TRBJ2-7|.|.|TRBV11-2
CASSSTYEQYF
TGTGCCAGCAGCTCCACCTACGAGCAGTACTTC
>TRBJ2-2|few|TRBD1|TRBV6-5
CASSRGQGGTGELFF
TGTGCCAGCAGCCGAGGACAGGGTGGCACCGGGGAGCTGTTTTTT
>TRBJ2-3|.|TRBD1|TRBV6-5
CASMGDRGTDTQYF
TGTGCCAGCATGGGGGACAGGGGCACAGATACGCAGTATTTT
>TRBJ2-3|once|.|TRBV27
CASKKQVNAISTDTQYF
TGTGCCAGCAAGAAGCAGGTTAATGCTATAAGCACAGATACGCAGTATTTT
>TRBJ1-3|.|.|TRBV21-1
CASSKEGGGSSGNTIYF
TGTGCCAGCAGCAAAGAGGGTGGAGGGTCAAGTGGAAACACCATATATTTT
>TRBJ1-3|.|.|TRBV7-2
CASSLEPGRGGNTIYF
TGTGCCAGCAGCTTAGAGCCGGGTCGGGGTGGAAACACCATATATTTT
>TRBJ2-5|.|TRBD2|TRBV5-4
CASSPAGLAGGETQYF
TGTGCCAGCAGTCCAGCCGGACTAGCGGGGGGCGAGACCCAGTACTTC
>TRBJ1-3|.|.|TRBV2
CASRRIRGAGLSGNTIYF
TGTGCCAGCAGGAGGATAAGGGGCGCCGGGCTATCTGGAAACACCATATATTTT
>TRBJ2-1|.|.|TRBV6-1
CASSDNGGYNEQFF
TGTGCCAGCAGTGATAACGGGGGTTACAATGAGCAGTTCTTC
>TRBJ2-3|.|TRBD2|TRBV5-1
CASSLGLAGVDTQYF
TGCGCCAGCAGCTTGGGCCTAGCGGGGGTAGATACGCAGTATTTT
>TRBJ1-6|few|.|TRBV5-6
CASSLTAGERDSPLHF
TGTGCCAGCAGCTTAACGGCAGGGGAGAGGGATTCACCCCTCCACTTT
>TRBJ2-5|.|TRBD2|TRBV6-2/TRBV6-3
CASTPGMSGRTKTQYF
TGTGCCAGCACCCCGGGGATGAGCGGGAGAACGAAGACCCAGTACTTC
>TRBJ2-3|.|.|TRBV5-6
CASSFGAVSGQYF
TGTGCCAGCAGCTTTGGGGCGGTCTCGGGGCAGTATTTT
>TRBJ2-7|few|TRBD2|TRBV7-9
CASSLTSGTYEQYF
TGTGCCAGCAGCTTAACTAGCGGGACGTACGAGCAGTACTTC
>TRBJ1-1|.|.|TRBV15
CATSPGLTEAFF
TGTGCCACCAGCCCGGGACTCACTGAAGCTTTCTTT
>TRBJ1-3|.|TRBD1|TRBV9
CASSGPGGLSGNTIYF
TGTGCCAGCAGCGGTCCAGGGGGCTTATCTGGAAACACCATATATTTT
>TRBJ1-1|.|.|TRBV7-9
CASSPTTGFPNAEAFF
TGTGCCAGCAGCCCGACCACAGGCTTCCCGAACGCTGAAGCTTTCTTT
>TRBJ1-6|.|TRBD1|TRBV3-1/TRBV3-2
CASRDRGSSPLHF
TGTGCCAGCCGGGACAGGGGTAGTTCACCCCTCCACTTT
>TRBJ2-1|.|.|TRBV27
CASSLDYRSGNEQFF
TGTGCCAGCAGTTTAGACTACCGTAGTGGGAATGAGCAGTTCTTC
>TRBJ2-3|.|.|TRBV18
CASSPQKGWDTQYF
TGTGCCAGCTCACCACAAAAGGGGTGGGATACGCAGTATTTT
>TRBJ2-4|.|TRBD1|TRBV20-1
CSASGTGAKNIQYF
TGCAGTGCTAGTGGGACAGGGGCCAAAAACATTCAGTACTTC
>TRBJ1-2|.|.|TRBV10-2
CASSELRPNYGYTF
TGCGCCAGCAGTGAACTGAGGCCTAACTATGGCTACACCTTC